Listed below are T cell receptor beta chains from one sample, sequenced in a study of cytomegalovirus exposure and HLA in healthy donors. The protocol was immunoSEQ multiplex PCR, while the TCRdb copy is restricted to in-frame clones and leaves out a portion. The sample contains over 100,000 clones, around 96% of which appear only once. Sequencing was done on a sample of PBMCs. The receptor set was obtained from a woman younger than 35 in good health and CMV-seronegative. Each CDR3 is given with its conserved first and last residue. A D gene is named only where the DNA matches it firmly. The listing skips clone size in some rows; elsewhere it reads once, few, many or a size class.

>TRBV4-3|TRBJ1-4|NA|TRBD1
TGCGCCAGCAGCCAGGGACAGGGGGCTGGTGAAAAACTGTTTTTT
CASSQGQGAGEKLFF
>TRBV27|TRBJ2-1|NA|TRBD1
TGTGCCAGCAGTTTGGGCAGGGGGCATGATGAGCAGTTCTTC
CASSLGRGHDEQFF
>TRBV7-9|TRBJ1-3|NA|NA
TGTGCCAGCAGCTTATTACCCGCGACCATATATTTT
CASSLLPATIYF
>TRBV28|TRBJ1-1|NA|TRBD1
TGTGCCAGCATATCCCGGGACAGATCGACATCACGAACTGAAGCTTTCTTT
CASISRDRSTSRTEAFF
>TRBV9|TRBJ1-5|NA|NA
TGTGCCAGCAGCGCTGAGGACAATCAGCCCCAGCATTTT
CASSAEDNQPQHF
>TRBV2|TRBJ2-7|NA|TRBD2
TGTGCCAGCAGTGTGGGGGGGTTCTACGAGCAGTACTTC
CASSVGGFYEQYF
>TRBV6-1|TRBJ2-1|NA|NA
TGTGCCAGCAGTGAAGAGGGCGTCAGGGATGAGCAGTTCTTC
CASSEEGVRDEQFF
>TRBV15|TRBJ1-2|NA|TRBD1
TGTGCCACCAGCAGAGATTTGACAGGGGAGGGCTACACCTTC
CATSRDLTGEGYTF
>TRBV5-1|TRBJ1-3|NA|NA
TGCGCCAGCAGCGGCACAGGGTCCGGCACCATATATTTT
CASSGTGSGTIYF
>TRBV11-2|TRBJ2-1|NA|NA
TGTGCCACTTGGGCTGGCTATGAGCAGTTCTTC
CATWAGYEQFF
>TRBV4-2|TRBJ1-1|NA|TRBD1
TGTGCCAGCAGCCAAGATCCTTCGACAGGGATGAACACTGAAGCTTTCTTT
CASSQDPSTGMNTEAFF
>TRBV5-6|TRBJ1-5|NA|TRBD1
TGTGCCAGCAGCTTGTTTGGACAGGGTACATATCAGCCCCAGCATTTT
CASSLFGQGTYQPQHF
>TRBV6-6|TRBJ1-5|once|NA
TGTGCCAGCAGTTCCCCGGGGCCCCAGCATTTT
CASSSPGPQHF
>TRBV4-3|TRBJ2-7|NA|NA
TGCGCCAGCAGCCAAGCCCCGGCAGGTCCCTACGAGCAGTACTTC
CASSQAPAGPYEQYF
>TRBV25-1|TRBJ1-4|NA|NA
TGTGCCAGCAGTGGACAGTCCCAGCTCACAACTAATGAAAAACTGTTTTTT
CASSGQSQLTTNEKLFF
>TRBV5-1|TRBJ1-2|NA|NA
TGCGCCAGCAGCAGAAGGACAGACCGAGCTAACTATGGCTACACCTTC
CASSRRTDRANYGYTF
>TRBV6-5|TRBJ2-7|NA|NA
TGTGCCAGCAGTCCCACCCACTACTACGAGCAGTACTTC
CASSPTHYYEQYF
>TRBV14|TRBJ2-2|NA|NA
TGTGCCAGCAGCCAATTGGTAGCGGCCAACACCGGGGAGCTGTTTTTT
CASSQLVAANTGELFF
>TRBV11-2|TRBJ2-7|NA|NA
TGTGCCAGCAGACTCGCAGCGGGCAGCTCCTACGAGCAGTACTTC
CASRLAAGSSYEQYF
>TRBV5-6|TRBJ2-7|NA|NA
TGTGCCAGCAGCTTCTCGAGTATCTACGAGCAGTACTTC
CASSFSSIYEQYF
>TRBV7-9|TRBJ2-3|once|NA
TGTGCCAGCAGCCCCCTAGGTTCCCTTAGCACAGATACGCAGTATTTT
CASSPLGSLSTDTQYF
>TRBV7-2|TRBJ1-2|NA|NA
TGTGCCAGCAGCGAGGCAGGGAATCAGAACTATGGCTACACCTTC
CASSEAGNQNYGYTF